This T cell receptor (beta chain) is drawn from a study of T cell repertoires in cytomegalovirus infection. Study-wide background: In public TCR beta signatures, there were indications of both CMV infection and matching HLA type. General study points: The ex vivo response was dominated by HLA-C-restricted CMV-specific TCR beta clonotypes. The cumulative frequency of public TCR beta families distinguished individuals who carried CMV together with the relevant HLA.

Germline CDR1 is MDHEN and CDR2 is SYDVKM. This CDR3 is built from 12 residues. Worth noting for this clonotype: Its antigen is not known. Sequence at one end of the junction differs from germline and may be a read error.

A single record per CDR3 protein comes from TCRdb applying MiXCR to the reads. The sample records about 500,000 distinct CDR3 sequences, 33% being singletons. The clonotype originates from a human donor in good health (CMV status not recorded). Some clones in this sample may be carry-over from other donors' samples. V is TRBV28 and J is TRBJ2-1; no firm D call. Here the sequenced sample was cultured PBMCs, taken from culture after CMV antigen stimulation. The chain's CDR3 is CASSSVQYDQFF. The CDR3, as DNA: TGTGCCAGCAGTTCCGTACAGTATGATCAGTTCTTC.